The clone carrying this TCR beta chain occurred a few times. This entry comes from a study of T cells in localized non-small cell lung cancer. Only in-frame clones appear in the TCRdb table, and some are missing; sequencing was by immunoSEQ multiplex PCR. The table has over 65,000 clones, approximately 84% seen once. Germline CDR1 is SGHTA and CDR2 is FQGTGA. V lost 5 bases to trimming and J lost 6 bases, with 13 bases between them. The CDR3 spans 14 residues. This clonotype was sampled from a female donor at least 60 years old with stage I lung adenocarcinoma. The chain is built from TRBV7-3 and TRBJ2-2, with D unresolved. The material sequenced was peripheral blood, taken before any cancer treatment. The CDR3 is CASSASGISGELFF. DNA of the CDR3: TGTGCCAGCAGCGCCTCTGGGATATCCGGGGAGCTGTTTTTT.